The source of this TCR beta chain is a study of read filtering for tumor transcriptome and immune sequencing. Molecular barcoded adaptors covering alpha/delta and beta/gamma chains were used on 400 ng RNA. A single record per CDR3 protein comes from TCRdb applying MiXCR to the reads. The data contain about 57,000 distinct CDR3 sequences, about 15% of them singletons. In this sample, this clonotype turned up many times. CDR1 is DFQATT and CDR2 is SNEGSKA in the germline V gene (reference sequence). This CDR3 region has 12 residues. The germline V and J ends were trimmed by 6 bases and 11 bases, with 19 bases remaining between them.

Sequencing used a population of CD138-negative cells sorted from bone marrow. This rearrangement joins TRBV20-1 to TRBJ1-1; TRBD1 might be the D (6 bases). This sequence was found in a donor older than 35 with multiple myeloma. The CDR3 coding sequence is TGCAGTGCACCCCAGGAAAGGGGGATGGCTTTCTTT. Translation gives CSAPQERGMAFF.